This is a list of T cell receptor beta chains from one sample in a study of blood T cell repertoires in COVID-19. The assay was immunoSEQ multiplex PCR, and TCRdb's table has in-frame clones only and misses some. The top ten clones hold 30% to 35% of a sample with 35,000 to 45,000 clones, roughly 88% of them seen once. Material: peripheral blood. Source of these receptors: a man aged 65-85 years with active COVID-19. Both conserved end residues are part of each CDR3. D genes are given only for firm matches. Rows give clone size only sometimes, using once, few, many, or a class for an expanded clone.

V gene	D gene	clone size	J gene	CDR3 DNA	CDR3 protein
TRBV5-8	TRBD1	-	TRBJ1-5	TGTGCCAGCAGCCGGACAGGGGGCGTTCAGCCCCAGCATTTT	CASSRTGGVQPQHF
TRBV29-1	TRBD2	-	TRBJ2-7	TGCAGCGTGGCGGGGGTCGGAGGGAGTGGCATCGGGCAGTACTTC	CSVAGVGGSGIGQYF
TRBV9	-	-	TRBJ2-5	TGTGCCAGCAGCGTAGTGGGAGGGGGCCAAGAGACCCAGTACTTC	CASSVVGGGQETQYF
TRBV28	TRBD2	-	TRBJ2-3	TGTGCCAGCAGAACTATCACTAGCGGCACAGATACGCAGTATTTT	CASRTITSGTDTQYF
TRBV6-5	TRBD1	-	TRBJ2-5	TGTGCCAGCAGTTACTACAGGGGGCGATCAGAGACCCAGTACTTC	CASSYYRGRSETQYF
TRBV4-2	TRBD1	-	TRBJ2-2	TGTGCCAGCAGAGGGGGCTCCGCGAACACCGGGGAGCTGTTTTTT	CASRGGSANTGELFF
TRBV7-9	-	-	TRBJ1-1	TGTGCCAGCAGCCACTTTCAGGGACACACTCGGATGAACACTGAAGCTTTCTTT	CASSHFQGHTRMNTEAFF
TRBV5-1	TRBD2	once	TRBJ2-5	TGCGCCAGCAGCTCTAAGCGGGGGAGCAGGGAGACCCAGTACTTC	CASSSKRGSRETQYF
TRBV5-5	-	-	TRBJ2-1	TGTGCCAGCAGCTTGATCAGGACCTACAATGAGCAGTTCTTC	CASSLIRTYNEQFF
TRBV19	TRBD1	-	TRBJ1-3	TGTGCCAGTAGTTCGCTCCCGGGACAGGGGACTGGAAACACCATATATTTT	CASSSLPGQGTGNTIYF
TRBV5-4	TRBD2	-	TRBJ2-1	TGTGCCAGCAGCATCCTGAGCGGGAGAGGGGGTAGCTACAATGAGCAGTTCTTC	CASSILSGRGGSYNEQFF
TRBV5-4	-	-	TRBJ2-1	TGTGCCAGCAGCAAGGGGGGGAGCTCCTACAATGAGCAGTTCTTC	CASSKGGSSYNEQFF
TRBV5-6	TRBD2	-	TRBJ2-5	TGTGCCAGCAGCATCCGGACTAGCGGGGGAGAGACCCAGTACTTC	CASSIRTSGGETQYF
TRBV5-4	TRBD1	-	TRBJ1-1	TGTGCCATTAGGGACAGGGATTACACTGAAGCTTTCTTT	CAIRDRDYTEAFF